The clone carrying this TCR beta chain was recorded many times. These data originate in a study of human T cells and chemical hapten exposure. Study at large: Small pooled library volume differences mainly caused per-sample TCR yield variation.

Time point specified: patch test 1, 2 weeks after DPC sensitization. Treatment: therapeutic diphenylcyclopropenone sensitization with weekly scalp DPC. Before extraction, the whole blood was not fractionated, and total RNA was taken from it. A single record per CDR3 protein comes from TCRdb applying MiXCR to the RACE reads. The sample gives tens of thousands of distinct CDR3 sequences, roughly a tenth of which show up once; roughly 4% is in the top ten. The ends were cut back, 2 bases at V and 2 bases at J, with 16 bases in the middle. CDR3 length equals 17 residues. Germline V gene sequence: CDR1 MNHEY, CDR2 SVGAGI.

Sequencing was performed on whole blood, taken in connection with sensitization to the hapten diphenylcyclopropenone (DPC). This receptor was obtained from a woman aged 45-59 years with alopecia areata. Some clones in this sample may be carry-over from other donors' samples. The V and J genes are TRBV6-5 and TRBJ2-1; D is undetermined. The CDR3: CASSYRRRAYTYNEQFF. The DNA of the CDR3 is TGTGCCAGCAGTTACCGCCGCCGGGCCTATACCTACAATGAGCAGTTCTTC.